Listed below are T cell receptor beta chains from one sample, sequenced in a study of blood T cells in healthy people across ages. TCRdb used MiXCR to reprocess the 5' RACE reads, holding one entry per CDR3 protein. The sample consists of roughly 1 million distinct CDR3 sequences, around 27% of them appearing once. The sample was also linked to a second study, of T cells of mothers and their children.

Sequences were obtained from blood. These receptors came from a girl aged 2-9 years in good health. Each CDR3 is given with its conserved first and last residue. Fields, in order: clone size, V gene, J gene, D gene, CDR3 DNA, CDR3 protein. The D gene is left open where the match is weak. For some rows the clone size is stated as once, few or many, or as a class when expanded; others skip it.

-	TRBV12-3/TRBV12-4	TRBJ1-1	-	TGTGCCAGCAGTGCGTTAGGGACAATGAACACTGAAGCTTTCTTT	CASSALGTMNTEAFF
few	TRBV5-5	TRBJ2-5	-	TGTGCCAGCACCGGGACACCAAAAGAGACCCAGTACTTC	CASTGTPKETQYF
-	TRBV6-2/TRBV6-3	TRBJ2-5	TRBD2	TGTGCCAGCGAAGGACTAGAGGAGACCCAGTACTTC	CASEGLEETQYF
-	TRBV4-3	TRBJ2-7	-	TGCGCCAGCAGCGAAGGGGGGGCCTACGAGCAGTACTTC	CASSEGGAYEQYF
-	TRBV6-5	TRBJ2-1	-	TGTGCCAGCAGTTACGGGGTCCGGCCATACAATGAGCAGTTCTTC	CASSYGVRPYNEQFF
few	TRBV6-5	TRBJ2-7	-	TGTGCCAGCAGTTACCCCAGAGGGAAAGGGTCCTACGAGCAGTACTTC	CASSYPRGKGSYEQYF
few	TRBV29-1	TRBJ1-4	-	TGCAGCGCTTCTTCAGGGGAACGCGAAAAACTGTTTTTT	CSASSGEREKLFF
-	TRBV2	TRBJ1-1	-	TGTGCCAGCACCGTAAAAGCTGAAGCTTTCTTT	CASTVKAEAFF
few	TRBV4-3	TRBJ2-1	TRBD2	TGCGCCAGCAGCCAAGATGGGGCGGGGGGATACAATGAGCAGTTCTTC	CASSQDGAGGYNEQFF
-	TRBV24-1	TRBJ2-5	-	TGTGCCACCAGTGATTTAGAGGGGATCTCGTACTTC	CATSDLEGISYF
many	TRBV7-9	TRBJ1-2	-	TGTGCCAGCAGCTTAGGGAAAGGAGGCTACACCTTC	CASSLGKGGYTF
-	TRBV27	TRBJ2-6	-	TGTGCCAGCAGTCAAAATCCAGGGGCCAACGTCCTGACTTTC	CASSQNPGANVLTF
-	TRBV9	TRBJ1-1	-	TGTGCCAGCAGCTCCGGGACGGGCAGATCGAACACTGAAGCTTTCTTT	CASSSGTGRSNTEAFF
few	TRBV29-1	TRBJ2-7	TRBD2	TGCAGCGTGGGAGCGGGAGCCTCCTACGAGCAGTACTTC	CSVGAGASYEQYF
-	TRBV6-5	TRBJ2-1	-	TGTGCCAGCAGCAGATCCGCTGGGAACAATGAGCAGTTCTTC	CASSRSAGNNEQFF
few	TRBV7-9	TRBJ2-5	-	TGTGCCAGCAGCTCTGCCCCCCCTGAGACCCAGTACTTC	CASSSAPPETQYF
few	TRBV7-9	TRBJ2-1	-	TGTGCCAGCAGCTCCCTGATGGAGGATGAGCAGTTCTTC	CASSSLMEDEQFF
-	TRBV28	TRBJ2-5	-	TGTGCCAGCAGTACCCTTCGGGCTCAGCAAGAGACCCAGTACTTC	CASSTLRAQQETQYF
-	TRBV5-1	TRBJ2-2	TRBD2	TGCGCCAGCAGCTCCGCCGGGACTAGCGTAAGCGGGGAGCTGTTTTTT	CASSSAGTSVSGELFF
few	TRBV7-3	TRBJ1-2	-	TGTGCCAGCAGCTACTTTACTGACAGGAGGGAAGGCTACACCTTC	CASSYFTDRREGYTF
few	TRBV12-3/TRBV12-4	TRBJ2-4	TRBD1	TGTGCCAGCAGTTACGGGACAGGACTTCAGTACTTC	CASSYGTGLQYF
-	TRBV7-2	TRBJ1-2	-	TGTGCCAGCAGCTTAGGATCGGTCTTGAGACCTTATGGCTACACCTTC	CASSLGSVLRPYGYTF
few	TRBV9	TRBJ2-1	TRBD2	TGTGCCAGCAGCGCGACGGGGACTAGCGGGAGGGTCTACAATGAGCAGTTCTTC	CASSATGTSGRVYNEQFF
few	TRBV20-1	TRBJ1-5	-	TGCAGTGCTCTCCTAGGGGGGGCCTATAGCAATCAGCCCCAGCATTTT	CSALLGGAYSNQPQHF
-	TRBV6-6	TRBJ2-3	-	TGTGCCAGCAGTTACTCGACCGCCGCCGGGGGCCCAGATACGCAGTATTTT	CASSYSTAAGGPDTQYF
-	TRBV7-2	TRBJ2-5	-	TGTGCCAGCAGCTTAGGTTCTGCCCGGGCCCAGTACTTC	CASSLGSARAQYF
-	TRBV7-9	TRBJ1-2	TRBD1	TGTGCCAGCAGCCCGCTCCGGGACAGGGATGATGGCTACACCTTC	CASSPLRDRDDGYTF
few	TRBV20-1	TRBJ2-5	-	TGCAGTGCTAGGGGCAGGGAAGGGACCCAGTACTTC	CSARGREGTQYF
-	TRBV20-1	TRBJ1-6	TRBD1	TGCAGTGCTTGGAGGACAGGCAATTCACCCCTCCACTTT	CSAWRTGNSPLHF
few	TRBV9	TRBJ1-2	-	TGTGCCAGCAGCGCCGGACAGAAACTTGATGGCTACACCTTC	CASSAGQKLDGYTF
-	TRBV7-2	TRBJ1-2	-	TGTGCCAGCAGCTTAGAGTACGCCTTC	CASSLEYAF
-	TRBV7-2	TRBJ2-1	-	TGTGCCAGCAGCACCTCGTATCTAGAATCCTACAATGAGCAGTTCTTC	CASSTSYLESYNEQFF
-	TRBV3-1	TRBJ1-4	-	TGTGCCAGCAGCCAGAAAGACGAAAAACTGTTTTTT	CASSQKDEKLFF
-	TRBV12-3/TRBV12-4	TRBJ2-7	-	TGTGCCAGCAGTTTAAGCCTAGCGAACTCCTACGAGCAGTACTTC	CASSLSLANSYEQYF
few	TRBV7-9	TRBJ2-5	-	TGTGCCAGCAGCTTCCCTTTACGGACGTTAAAAGAGACCCAGTACTTC	CASSFPLRTLKETQYF
-	TRBV29-1	TRBJ2-3	TRBD1	TGCAGCGGGGCTGGACAGGGAGAAGATACGCAGTATTTT	CSGAGQGEDTQYF
-	TRBV7-9	TRBJ1-3	TRBD1	TGTGCCAGCAGCTTAGCCACAGCCTCGACAGGGGGTGGAAACACCATATATTTT	CASSLATASTGGGNTIYF
-	TRBV4-3	TRBJ2-3	TRBD2	TGCGCCAGCAGTCGACTCACTAGCGGGACATCAGATACGCAGTATTTT	CASSRLTSGTSDTQYF
few	TRBV27	TRBJ1-2	TRBD1	TGTGCCAGCACCTCCCTGGGGGGGACAGACTCATTATATGGCTACACCTTC	CASTSLGGTDSLYGYTF
-	TRBV6-6	TRBJ1-2	-	TGTGCCAGCAGTTGGGAGGGAATCAATGGCTACACCTTC	CASSWEGINGYTF
-	TRBV12-5	TRBJ1-4	-	TGTGCTACTGGTTTGTTCGGGACGACTAATGAAAAACTGTTTTTT	CATGLFGTTNEKLFF
few	TRBV10-3	TRBJ2-7	-	TGTGCCATCATGGAAAACAGGGCCTACTACGAGCAGTACTTC	CAIMENRAYYEQYF
once	TRBV27	TRBJ2-7	TRBD1	TGTGCCAGCACAAGGGGGCAGGGGACCAACGAGCAGTACTTC	CASTRGQGTNEQYF
-	TRBV29-1	TRBJ2-1	-	TGCAGCGTAGCAACGCGAGGGGGAGCTGAGCAGTTCTTC	CSVATRGGAEQFF
-	TRBV24-1	TRBJ1-2	TRBD1	TGTGCCACCAGCCGACAGGGGAATTACATCTTC	CATSRQGNYIF
-	TRBV10-3	TRBJ1-1	-	TGTGCCATCAGTCCCGGACCGAAGAACACTGAAGCTTTCTTT	CAISPGPKNTEAFF
-	TRBV6-1	TRBJ1-5	-	TGTGCCAGCAGGGACAGCCCTTATCGCAATCAGCCCCAGCATTTT	CASRDSPYRNQPQHF
-	TRBV9	TRBJ2-7	-	TGTGCCAGCAGCTCCGGCTCCTACTACGAGCAGTACTTC	CASSSGSYYEQYF